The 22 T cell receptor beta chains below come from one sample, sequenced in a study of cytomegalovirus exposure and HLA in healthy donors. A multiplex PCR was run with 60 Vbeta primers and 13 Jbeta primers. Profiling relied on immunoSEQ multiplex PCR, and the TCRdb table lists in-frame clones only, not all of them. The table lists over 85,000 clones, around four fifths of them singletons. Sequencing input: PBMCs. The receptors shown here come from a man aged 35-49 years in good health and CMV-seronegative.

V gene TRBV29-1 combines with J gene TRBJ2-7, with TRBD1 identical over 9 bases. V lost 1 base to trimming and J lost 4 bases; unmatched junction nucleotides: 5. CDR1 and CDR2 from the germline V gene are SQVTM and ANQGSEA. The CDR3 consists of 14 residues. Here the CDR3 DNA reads TGCAGCGTTGAAGGGGACAGGGAGAGGTACGAGCAGTACTTC. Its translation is CSVEGDRERYEQYF.

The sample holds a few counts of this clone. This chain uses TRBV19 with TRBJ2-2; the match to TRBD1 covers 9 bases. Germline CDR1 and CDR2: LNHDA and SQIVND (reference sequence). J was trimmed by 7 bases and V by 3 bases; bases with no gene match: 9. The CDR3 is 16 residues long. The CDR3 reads CASSIWGQGGSGELFF. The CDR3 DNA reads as TGTGCCAGTAGTATCTGGGGACAGGGAGGTAGCGGGGAGCTGTTTTTT.

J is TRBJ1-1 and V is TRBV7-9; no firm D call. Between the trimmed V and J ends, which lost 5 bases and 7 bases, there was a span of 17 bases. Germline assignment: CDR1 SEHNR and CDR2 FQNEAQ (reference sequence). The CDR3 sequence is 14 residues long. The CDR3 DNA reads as TGTGCCAGCAGCCTAGGCGGGTGGCAGAATGAAGCTTTCTTT. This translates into CASSLGGWQNEAFF.

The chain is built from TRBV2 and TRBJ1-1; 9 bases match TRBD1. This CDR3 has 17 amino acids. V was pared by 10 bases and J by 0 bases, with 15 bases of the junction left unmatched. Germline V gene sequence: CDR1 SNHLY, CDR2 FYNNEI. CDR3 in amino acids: CATRVGTGNLLNTEAFF. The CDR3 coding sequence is TGTGCCACCAGGGTCGGGACAGGGAATTTATTGAACACTGAAGCTTTCTTT. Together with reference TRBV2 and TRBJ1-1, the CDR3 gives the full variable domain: EPEVTQTPSHQVTQMGQEVILRCVPISNHLYFYWYRQILGQKVEFLVSFYNNEISEKSEIFDDQFSVERPDGSNFTLKIRSTKLEDSAMYFCATRVGTGNLLNTEAFFGQGTRLTVV.

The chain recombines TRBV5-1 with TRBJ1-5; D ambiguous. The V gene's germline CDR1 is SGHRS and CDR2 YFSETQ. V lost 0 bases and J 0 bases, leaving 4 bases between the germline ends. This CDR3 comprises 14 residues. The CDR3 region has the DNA TGCGCCAGCAGCTTGGACAGTAGCAATCAGCCCCAGCATTTT. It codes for CASSLDSSNQPQHF.

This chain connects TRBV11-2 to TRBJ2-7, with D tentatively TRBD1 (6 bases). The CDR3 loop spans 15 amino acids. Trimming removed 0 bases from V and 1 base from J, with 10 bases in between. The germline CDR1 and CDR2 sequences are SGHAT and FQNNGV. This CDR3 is CASSLEGTSSYEQYF. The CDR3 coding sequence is TGTGCCAGCAGCTTAGAGGGGACATCATCCTACGAGCAGTACTTC.

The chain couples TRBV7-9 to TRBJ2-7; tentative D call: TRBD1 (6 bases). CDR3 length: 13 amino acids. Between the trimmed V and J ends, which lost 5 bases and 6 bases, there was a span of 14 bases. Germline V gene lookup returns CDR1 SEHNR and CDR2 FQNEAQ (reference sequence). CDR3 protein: CASSAHRVTEQYF. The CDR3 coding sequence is TGTGCCAGCAGCGCCCACAGGGTAACCGAGCAGTACTTC.

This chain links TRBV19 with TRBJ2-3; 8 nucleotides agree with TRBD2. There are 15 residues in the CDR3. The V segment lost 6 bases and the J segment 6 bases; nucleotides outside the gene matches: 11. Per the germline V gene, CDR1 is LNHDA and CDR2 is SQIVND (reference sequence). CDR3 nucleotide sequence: TGTGCCAGTAGACATGGAGCGGGGGCGGGGGATACGCAGTATTTT. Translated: CASRHGAGAGDTQYF.

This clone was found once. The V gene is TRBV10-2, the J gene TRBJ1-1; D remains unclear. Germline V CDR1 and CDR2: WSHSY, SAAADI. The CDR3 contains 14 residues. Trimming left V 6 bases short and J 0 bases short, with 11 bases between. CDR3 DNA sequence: TGCGCCAGCAGGGTCTCAGACATGAACACTGAAGCTTTCTTT. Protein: CASRVSDMNTEAFF.

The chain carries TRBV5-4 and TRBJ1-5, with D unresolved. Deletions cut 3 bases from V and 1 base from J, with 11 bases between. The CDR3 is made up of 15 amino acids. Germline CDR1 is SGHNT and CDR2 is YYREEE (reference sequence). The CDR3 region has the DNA TGTGCCAGCAGCTCGGGTATTGGCAGCAATCAGCCCCAGCATTTT. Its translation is CASSSGIGSNQPQHF.

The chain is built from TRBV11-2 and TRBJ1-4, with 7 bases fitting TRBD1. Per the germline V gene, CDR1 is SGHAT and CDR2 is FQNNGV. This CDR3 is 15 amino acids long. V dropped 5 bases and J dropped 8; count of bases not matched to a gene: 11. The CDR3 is CASSLEQGGYEKLFF. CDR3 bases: TGTGCCAGCAGCCTCGAGCAGGGGGGTTACGAAAAACTGTTTTTT.

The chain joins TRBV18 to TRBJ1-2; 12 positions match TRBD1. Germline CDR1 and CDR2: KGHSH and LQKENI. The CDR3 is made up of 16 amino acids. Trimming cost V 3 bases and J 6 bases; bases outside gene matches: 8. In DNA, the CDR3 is TGTGCCAGCTCACCCGGGACAGGGGGCCCAGGTGATGGCTACACCTTC. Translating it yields CASSPGTGGPGDGYTF.

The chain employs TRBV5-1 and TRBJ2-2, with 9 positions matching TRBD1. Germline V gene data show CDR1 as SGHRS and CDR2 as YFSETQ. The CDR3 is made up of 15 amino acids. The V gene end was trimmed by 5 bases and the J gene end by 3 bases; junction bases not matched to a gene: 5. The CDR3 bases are TGCGCCAGCAGTTCCGACAGGGGGGACACCGGGGAGCTGTTTTTT. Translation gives CASSSDRGDTGELFF.

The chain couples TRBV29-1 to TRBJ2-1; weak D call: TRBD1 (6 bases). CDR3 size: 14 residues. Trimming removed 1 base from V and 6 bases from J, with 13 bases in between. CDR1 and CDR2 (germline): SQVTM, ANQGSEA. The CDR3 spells CSVEVQGEGNEQFF. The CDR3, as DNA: TGCAGCGTTGAAGTACAGGGTGAAGGCAATGAGCAGTTCTTC.

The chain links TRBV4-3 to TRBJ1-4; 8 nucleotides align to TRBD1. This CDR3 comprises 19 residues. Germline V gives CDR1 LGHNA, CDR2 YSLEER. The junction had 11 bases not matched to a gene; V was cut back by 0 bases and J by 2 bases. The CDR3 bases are TGCGCCAGCAGCCAAGATGAACAGGGGGTAGCGGGCACTAATGAAAAACTGTTTTTT. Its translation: CASSQDEQGVAGTNEKLFF.

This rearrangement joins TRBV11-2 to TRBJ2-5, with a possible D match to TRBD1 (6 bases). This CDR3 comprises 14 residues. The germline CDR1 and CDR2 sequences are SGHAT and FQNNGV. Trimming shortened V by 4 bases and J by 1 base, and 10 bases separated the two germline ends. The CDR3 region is CASSSQGIQETQYF. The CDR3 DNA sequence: TGTGCCAGCAGCTCACAGGGAATCCAAGAGACCCAGTACTTC.

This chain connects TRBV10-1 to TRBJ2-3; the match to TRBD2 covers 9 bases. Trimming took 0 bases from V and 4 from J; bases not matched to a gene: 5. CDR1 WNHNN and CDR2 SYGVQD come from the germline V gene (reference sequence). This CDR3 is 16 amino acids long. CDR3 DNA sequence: TGCGCCAGCAGTGAGTCGATCGCGGGGGGGCCAGATACGCAGTATTTT. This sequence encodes CASSESIAGGPDTQYF.

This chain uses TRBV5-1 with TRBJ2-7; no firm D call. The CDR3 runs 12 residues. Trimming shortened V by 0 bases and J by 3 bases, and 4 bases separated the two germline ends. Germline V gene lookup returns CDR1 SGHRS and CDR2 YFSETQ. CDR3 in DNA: TGCGCCAGCAGCTTGGACGGCTACGAGCAGTACTTC. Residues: CASSLDGYEQYF.

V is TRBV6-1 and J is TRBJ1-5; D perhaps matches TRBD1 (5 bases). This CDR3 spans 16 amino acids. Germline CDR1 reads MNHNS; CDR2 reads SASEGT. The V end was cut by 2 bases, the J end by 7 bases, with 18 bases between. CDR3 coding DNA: TGTGCCAGCAGTGAACGGATACAGGCAGTAGAGCAGCCCCAGCATTTT. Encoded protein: CASSERIQAVEQPQHF.

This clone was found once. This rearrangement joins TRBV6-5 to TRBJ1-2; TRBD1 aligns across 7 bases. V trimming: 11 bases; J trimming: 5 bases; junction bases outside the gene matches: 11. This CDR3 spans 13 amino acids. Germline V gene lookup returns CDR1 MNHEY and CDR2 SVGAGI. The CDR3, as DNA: TGTGCCGCAAAAGGGACAGAGCCTTATGGCTACACCTTC. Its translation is CAAKGTEPYGYTF.

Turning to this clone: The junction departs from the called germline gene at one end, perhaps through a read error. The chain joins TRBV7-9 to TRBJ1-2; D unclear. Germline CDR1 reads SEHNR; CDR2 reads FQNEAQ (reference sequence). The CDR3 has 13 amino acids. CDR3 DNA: TGTTCCAGCAGCTTATCCCGGAGGGATGGCTACACCTTC. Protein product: CSSSLSRRDGYTF.

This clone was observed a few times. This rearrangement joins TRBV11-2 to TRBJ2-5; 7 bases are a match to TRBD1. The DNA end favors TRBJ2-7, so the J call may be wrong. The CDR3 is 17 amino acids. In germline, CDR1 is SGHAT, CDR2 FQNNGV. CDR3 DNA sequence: TGTGCCAGCAGCGTACGCATTACAGGGGAACACTCCTACGAGCAGTACTTC. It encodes CASSVRITGEHSYEQYF.